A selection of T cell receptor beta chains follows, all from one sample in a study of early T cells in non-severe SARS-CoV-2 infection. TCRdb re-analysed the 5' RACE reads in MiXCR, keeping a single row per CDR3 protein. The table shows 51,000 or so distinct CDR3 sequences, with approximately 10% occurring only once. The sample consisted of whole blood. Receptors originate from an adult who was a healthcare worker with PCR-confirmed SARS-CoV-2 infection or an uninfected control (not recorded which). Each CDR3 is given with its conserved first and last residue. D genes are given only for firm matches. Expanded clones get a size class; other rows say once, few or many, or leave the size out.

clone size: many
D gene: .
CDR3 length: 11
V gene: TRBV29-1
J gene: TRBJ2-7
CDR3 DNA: TGCAGCGGACTACATGACTACGAGCAGTACTTC
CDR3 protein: CSGLHDYEQYF

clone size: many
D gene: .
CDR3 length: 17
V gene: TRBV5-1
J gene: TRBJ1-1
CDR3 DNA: TGCGCCAGCAGCTTGGGACAGGATAGTTTCATGAACACTGAAGCTTTCTTT
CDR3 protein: CASSLGQDSFMNTEAFF

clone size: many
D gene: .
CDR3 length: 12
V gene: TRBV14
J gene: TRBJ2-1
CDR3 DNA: TGTGCCAGCAGTTCGACAGTGATAAGGCAGTTCTTC
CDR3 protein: CASSSTVIRQFF

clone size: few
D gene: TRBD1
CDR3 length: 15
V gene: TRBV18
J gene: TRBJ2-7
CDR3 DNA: TGTGCCAGCTCACCACCTATTGGGACAGCAGACGAGCAGTACTTC
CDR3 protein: CASSPPIGTADEQYF

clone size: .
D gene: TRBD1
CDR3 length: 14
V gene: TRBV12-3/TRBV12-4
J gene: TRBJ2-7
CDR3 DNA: TGTGCCAGCAGTTTGAGGGGACAGGGGAGCGAGCAGTACTTC
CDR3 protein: CASSLRGQGSEQYF

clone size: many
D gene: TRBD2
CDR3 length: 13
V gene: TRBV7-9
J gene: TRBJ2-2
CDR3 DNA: TGTGCCAGCAGCCTGGCGGGGGCCGGGGAGCTGTTTTTT
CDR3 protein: CASSLAGAGELFF

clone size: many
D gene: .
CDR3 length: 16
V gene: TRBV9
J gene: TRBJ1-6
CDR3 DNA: TGTGCCAGCAGCGCCGGACAGAGCTCCTATAATTCACCCCTCCACTTT
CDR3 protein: CASSAGQSSYNSPLHF

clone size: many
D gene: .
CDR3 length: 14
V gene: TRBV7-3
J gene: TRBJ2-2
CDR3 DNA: TGTGCCAGCAGCCCCAGACTAGTATCCGGGGAGCTGTTTTTT
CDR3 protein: CASSPRLVSGELFF

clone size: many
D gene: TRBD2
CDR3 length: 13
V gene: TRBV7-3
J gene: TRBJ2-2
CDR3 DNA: TGTGCCAGCAGCTTCGGACTAGCCGGGGAGCTGTTTTTT
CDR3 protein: CASSFGLAGELFF

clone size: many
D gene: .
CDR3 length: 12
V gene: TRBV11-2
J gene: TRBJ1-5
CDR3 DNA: TGTGCCAGCAGCCTACCGACAGGTGTCAAACATTTT
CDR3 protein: CASSLPTGVKHF

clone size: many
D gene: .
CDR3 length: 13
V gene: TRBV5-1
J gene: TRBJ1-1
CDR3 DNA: TGCGCCAGCAGCTTGGACGCGAACACTGAAGCTTTCTTT
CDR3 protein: CASSLDANTEAFF

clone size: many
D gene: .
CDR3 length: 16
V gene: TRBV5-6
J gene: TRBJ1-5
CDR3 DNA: TGTGCCAGCAGCTTGGCGGCCAGGGGTGTAGAACAGCCCCAGCATTTT
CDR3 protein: CASSLAARGVEQPQHF

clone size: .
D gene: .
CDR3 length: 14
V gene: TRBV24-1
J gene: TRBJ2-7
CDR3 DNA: TGTGCCACCAGTGCAGGCTGGATCGGGGGAGAGCAGTACTTC
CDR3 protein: CATSAGWIGGEQYF

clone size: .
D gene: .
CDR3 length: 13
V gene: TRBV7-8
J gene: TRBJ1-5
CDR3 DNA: TGTGCCAGCAGCGACGGGACTGATCAGCCCCAGCATTTT
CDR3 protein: CASSDGTDQPQHF

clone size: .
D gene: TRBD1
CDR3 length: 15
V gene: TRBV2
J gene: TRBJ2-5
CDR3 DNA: TGTGCCAGCGGGACAGGGGGCAGACTGCAAGAGACCCAGTACTTC
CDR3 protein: CASGTGGRLQETQYF

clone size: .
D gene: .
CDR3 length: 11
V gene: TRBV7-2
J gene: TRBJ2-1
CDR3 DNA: TGTGCCAGCAGCTTAATCGGGAATCCGTTCTTC
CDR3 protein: CASSLIGNPFF

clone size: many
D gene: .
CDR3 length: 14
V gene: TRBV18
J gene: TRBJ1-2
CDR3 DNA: TGTGCCAGCTCATCGTGGGCCCGAGACTATGGCTACACCTTC
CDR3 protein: CASSSWARDYGYTF

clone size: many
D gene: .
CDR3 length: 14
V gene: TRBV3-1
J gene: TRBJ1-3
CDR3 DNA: TGTGCCAGCAGCCAAAGTAGCTCTGGAAACACCATATATTTT
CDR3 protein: CASSQSSSGNTIYF